This T cell receptor (beta chain) was captured by sequencing in a study of cytomegalovirus exposure and HLA in healthy donors. Study-wide points: Being productive about 90% or about 30% of the time was typical of most TCR beta V segments in an earlier analysis.

Vbeta (60) and Jbeta (13) primers were used in the PCR. Assay used: immunoSEQ multiplex PCR; TCRdb lists only in-frame clones, some missing. This sample yields 95,000 to 150,000 clones, of which about 84% are seen a single time; roughly 3.5% belongs to the top ten. This CDR3 is 17 amino acids long. Per germline, CDR1 ENHRY and CDR2 SYGVKD. Trimming stripped 2 bases from V and 2 bases from J, with 15 bases between. Note on this clone: What it recognizes is unknown.

The sequence was collected from a man between 35 and 55 years old in good health and CMV-seronegative. The V gene is TRBV10-3, the J gene TRBJ2-2; weak D call: TRBD1 (6 bases). Sequences were obtained from PBMCs. The CDR3, as DNA: TGTGCCATCAGTGAGCCCGCCAGACAGGACAACACCGGGGAGCTGTTTTTT. Translating gives CAISEPARQDNTGELFF.